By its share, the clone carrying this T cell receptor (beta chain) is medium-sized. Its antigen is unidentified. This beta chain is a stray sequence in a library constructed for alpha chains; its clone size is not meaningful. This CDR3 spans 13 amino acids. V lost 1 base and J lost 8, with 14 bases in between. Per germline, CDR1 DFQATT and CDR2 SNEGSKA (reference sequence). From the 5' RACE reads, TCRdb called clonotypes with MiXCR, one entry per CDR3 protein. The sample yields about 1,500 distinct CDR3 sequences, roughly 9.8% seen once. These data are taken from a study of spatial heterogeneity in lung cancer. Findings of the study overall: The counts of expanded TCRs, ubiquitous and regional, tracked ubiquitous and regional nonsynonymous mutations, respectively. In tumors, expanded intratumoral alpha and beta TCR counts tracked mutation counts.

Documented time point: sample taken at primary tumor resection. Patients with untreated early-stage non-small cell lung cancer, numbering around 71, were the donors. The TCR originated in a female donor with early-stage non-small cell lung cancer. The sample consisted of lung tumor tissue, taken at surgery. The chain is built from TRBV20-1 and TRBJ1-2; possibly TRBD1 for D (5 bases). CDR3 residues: CSARASDMVGYTF. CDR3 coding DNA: TGCAGTGCTAGAGCGTCGGACATGGTGGGCTACACCTTC.